This T cell receptor (beta chain) emerged from a study of blood T cell repertoires in COVID-19. At the level of the study: Samples representing acute and convalescent COVID-19 were sourced from the United States, Italy and Spain. In each case, the material was cDNA or gDNA derived from T cells, B-cell-depleted T cells, or PBMCs.

In the study's own analysis: For nucleated cells, counts were estimated from reference gene primer amplification. TCRdb's copy holds only in-frame clones and misses some; the assay was immunoSEQ multiplex PCR. Clone size and V and J calls were adopted from that table, with D and trimming inferred from the DNA. The sample lists over 80,000 clones, roughly 90% seen once, with approximately 1.6% in the top ten. V was pared by 5 bases and J by 4 bases, with 14 bases between. From germline, CDR1 is LNHDA and CDR2 SQIVND (reference sequence). The CDR3 spans 14 residues. The sequence derives from a man aged 55 to 70 with acute or convalescent COVID-19. V and J are TRBV19 and TRBJ2-5, with D possibly being TRBD2 (7 bases). Sequencing was performed on peripheral blood. The CDR3 DNA reads as TGTGCCAGTAGTCCCAGAAGGGGGGGAGAGACCCAGTACTTC. This translates into CASSPRRGGETQYF.